A single sample is the source of the 22 T cell receptor beta chains below, sequenced in a study of blood T cell repertoires in COVID-19. Clones were read by immunoSEQ multiplex PCR, and TCRdb kept only the in-frame ones, dropping some. The table lists hundreds of thousands of clones, 82% of them singletons. Sequencing was carried out using peripheral blood. The receptor set was obtained from an older woman with active or convalescent COVID-19.

V and J are TRBV6-2 or TRBV6-3 and TRBJ2-7; 8 nucleotides agree with TRBD2. CDR1 and CDR2 (germline): MNHEY, SVGEGT. The V segment lost 6 bases and the J segment 5 bases; nucleotides outside the gene matches: 9. The CDR3 is made up of 14 amino acids. The CDR3 sequence: CASSPAGASHEQYF. The CDR3 DNA sequence: TGTGCCAGCAGCCCAGCGGGGGCTTCCCACGAGCAGTACTTC.

The chain uses TRBV13 and TRBJ2-7, with 8 bases aligning to TRBD2. The V and J ends lost 2 bases and 1 base, in that order; junction bases with no gene match: 4. The V gene's germline CDR1 is PRHDT and CDR2 FYEKMQ (reference sequence). This CDR3 is built from 15 residues. For the CDR3, the DNA is TGTGCCAGCAGCTTAAGTGGCGGGGGGTCCTACGAGCAGTACTTC. The encoded protein is CASSLSGGGSYEQYF.

In regard to this clone: The identical CDR3 is also encoded by other nucleotide sequences in the sample. This chain uses TRBV4-1 with TRBJ1-3; D may be TRBD1 (6 bases). Trimming stripped 1 base from V and 0 bases from J, with 13 bases between. CDR3 length equals 17 residues. Germline lookup yields CDR1 MGHRA and CDR2 YSYEKL. CDR3 bases: TGCGCCAGCAGCCAAGGCCATCTAGGGGGCTCTGGAAACACCATATATTTT. Residues: CASSQGHLGGSGNTIYF.

This sequence joins TRBV6-5 and TRBJ1-5; 8 bases fit TRBD1. Unmatched junction bases numbered 9, after V lost 4 bases and J lost 4 bases. The germline CDR1 and CDR2 sequences are MNHEY and SVGAGI. The CDR3 has 16 residues. DNA of the CDR3: TGTGCCAGCAGTTGGGGGACAGGAAAGGGGAATCAGCCCCAGCATTTT. Amino acid sequence: CASSWGTGKGNQPQHF.

This rearrangement joins TRBV5-1 to TRBJ1-1, with TRBD1 identical over 11 bases. The CDR3 runs to 16 residues. Germline V gives CDR1 SGHRS, CDR2 YFSETQ. J was trimmed by 7 bases and V by 2 bases; bases with no gene match: 10. The CDR3: CASSLGQGAQGGEAFF. The CDR3 coding sequence is TGCGCCAGCAGCTTAGGACAGGGGGCGCAGGGAGGTGAAGCTTTCTTT.

The chain links TRBV5-4 to TRBJ1-4; D not certain. The germline CDR1 and CDR2 sequences are SGHNT and YYREEE (reference sequence). CDR3 size: 14 residues. The V and J ends lost 0 bases and 0 bases respectively, with 3 bases between them. CDR3 DNA: TGTGCCAGCAGCTTGGCCTCAACTAATGAAAAACTGTTTTTT. Translation: CASSLASTNEKLFF.

The chain joins TRBV2 to TRBJ1-6; weak D call: TRBD1 (6 bases). Germline CDR1 SNHLY, CDR2 FYNNEI. This CDR3 region has 14 residues. The V end lost 4 bases, the J end lost 6 bases, and 10 bases lay between the germline ends. CDR3 DNA sequence: TGTGCCAGCAGTGTGCGACAGGCTAATTCACCCCTCCACTTT. Its protein is CASSVRQANSPLHF.

This chain connects TRBV24-1 to TRBJ2-1, with TRBD1 identical over 8 bases. Trimming removed 5 bases from V and 0 bases from J; junction bases left unmatched: 2. The CDR3 totals 15 residues. Germline-derived CDR1 and CDR2 are KGHDR and SFDVKD. CDR3 region: CATSVDRGSYNEQFF. DNA of the CDR3: TGTGCCACCAGTGTAGACAGGGGCTCCTACAATGAGCAGTTCTTC.

This clone was counted once. This chain connects TRBV5-1 to TRBJ2-5; 9 nucleotides agree with TRBD1. Germline CDR1 is SGHRS and CDR2 is YFSETQ. The CDR3 extends over 16 amino acids. V trimming: 0 bases; J trimming: 1 base; junction bases outside the gene matches: 4. CDR3 residues: CASSLVGQGSQETQYF. In DNA, the CDR3 is TGCGCCAGCAGCTTGGTGGGACAGGGCAGCCAAGAGACCCAGTACTTC.

The chain uses TRBV24-1 and TRBJ1-2; D not resolved. The CDR3 is 14 amino acids. Germline V gene data show CDR1 as KGHDR and CDR2 as SFDVKD. With 7 bases removed from V and 4 bases from J, the gap between germline ends came to 15 bases. The CDR3 sequence is CATRPITAFYGYTF. The CDR3 nucleotides read TGTGCCACCAGACCAATAACAGCATTCTATGGCTACACCTTC.

The rearrangement uses TRBV18 and TRBJ2-5; 7 bases are a match to TRBD1. The length of the CDR3 is 16 residues. Trimming took 4 bases from V and 1 from J; bases not matched to a gene: 9. CDR1 KGHSH and CDR2 LQKENI come from the germline V gene. CDR3 sequence (DNA): TGTGCCAGCTCACGGGGGACAGCCGCCCTCCAAGAGACCCAGTACTTC. Its protein is CASSRGTAALQETQYF.

J is TRBJ1-6 and V is TRBV3-1 (or the pseudogene TRBV3-2); 10 bases match TRBD1. The CDR3 spans 16 residues. The V gene end was trimmed by 8 bases and the J gene end by 4 bases; junction bases not matched to a gene: 8. Germline V gene lookup returns CDR1 LGHDT and CDR2 YNNKEL (reference sequence). The DNA for the CDR3 is TGTGCCAGCGGATCCGACAGGGGGCTTTATAATTCACCCCTCCACTTT. Encoded protein: CASGSDRGLYNSPLHF.

This clone was picked up one time. CDR3 in DNA: TGTGCCAGCAGCGTCCTAGCGGACCCTTACAATGAGCAGTTCTTC. Its translation is CASSVLADPYNEQFF. V gene TRBV7-3 combines with J gene TRBJ2-1, with 7 bases that match TRBD2. Germline CDR1 and CDR2: SGHTA and FQGTGA. With 5 bases clipped from V and 4 bases from J, the junction kept 8 bases outside the gene matches. CDR3 length: 15 residues.

Concerning this clone itself: One end of the junction varies from germline; a read error may be responsible. Other DNA sequences of this sample code for an identical CDR3. This chain uses TRBV5-1 with TRBJ2-7; 9 bases agree with TRBD2. Looked up from germline, CDR1 is SGHRS and CDR2 is YFSETQ. The CDR3 extends over 15 amino acids. The CDR3 DNA reads as TGTGCCAGCAGCTTTAGCGGGGGTCTCTCCTACGAGCAGTACTTC. It specifies CASSFSGGLSYEQYF.

The chain carries TRBV2 and TRBJ1-1; possible D gene TRBD1, 5 bases. Per germline, CDR1 SNHLY and CDR2 FYNNEI. CDR3 length: 13 amino acids. Between the trimmed V and J ends, which lost 0 bases and 8 bases, there was a span of 10 bases. CDR3 amino acids: CASSEARGREAFF. DNA of the CDR3: TGTGCCAGCAGTGAAGCTAGGGGCAGAGAAGCTTTCTTT.

The genes are TRBV19 and TRBJ2-7; possible D gene TRBD1, 6 bases. Germline CDR1 LNHDA, CDR2 SQIVND (reference sequence). This CDR3 is 15 amino acids long. Trimming pared 1 base from V and 2 bases from J, leaving 12 bases between. The CDR3: CASSIGAGAPYEQYF. CDR3 in DNA: TGTGCCAGTAGTATAGGGGCAGGGGCCCCCTACGAGCAGTACTTC.

This rearrangement joins TRBV27 to TRBJ1-1, with D possibly matching TRBD1 (5 bases). CDR1 is MNHEY, CDR2 SMNVEV, per germline (reference sequence). The CDR3 loop spans 15 amino acids. V shed 7 bases and J shed 4 bases, with 19 bases lying between them. The CDR3 reads CASTVLGGAGTEAFF. The CDR3 bases are TGTGCCAGCACCGTCCTCGGAGGGGCTGGCACTGAAGCTTTCTTT.

This chain joins TRBV30 and TRBJ1-2; 7 bases align to TRBD1. In germline, CDR1 is GTSNPN, CDR2 SVGIG (reference sequence). The trim removed 2 bases at V and 4 bases at J, leaving 4 bases unmatched. This CDR3 is built from 13 residues. CDR3 DNA sequence: TGTGCCTGGAGTCAGACAGGGTCCTATGGCTACACCTTC. Translation gives CAWSQTGSYGYTF.

CDR3 loop: CATAAGGPQKTQYF. The CDR3 nucleotides read TGTGCCACCGCGGCGGGGGGGCCTCAGAAGACCCAGTACTTC. This chain connects TRBV19 to TRBJ2-5, with 9 positions matching TRBD2. The CDR3 runs 14 residues. From germline, CDR1 is LNHDA and CDR2 SQIVND (reference sequence). The trim removed 10 bases at V and 6 bases at J, leaving 12 bases unmatched. Full variable domain (outside the CDR3, taken from reference TRBV19 and TRBJ2-5): DGGITQSPKYLFRKEGQNVTLSCEQNLNHDAMYWYRQDPGQGLRLIYYSQIVNDFQKGDIAEGYSVSREKKESFPLTVTSAQKNPTAFYLCATAAGGPQKTQYFGPGTRLLVL.

CDR3 nucleotide sequence: TGTGCCTGGGTCTCGGGGTTCCCGAGGGGAAACACCATATATTTT. It specifies CAWVSGFPRGNTIYF. The J gene is TRBJ1-3, the V gene TRBV6-6; the D is unclear. V lost 11 bases, J lost 4 bases, and 21 bases lay in between. This CDR3 has 15 residues. CDR1 is MNHNY, CDR2 SVGAGI, per germline (reference sequence).

The chain employs TRBV5-1 and TRBJ1-6, with unresolved D. The CDR3 runs to 14 residues. With 0 bases removed from V and 8 bases from J, the gap between germline ends came to 9 bases. Germline-derived CDR1 and CDR2 are SGHRS and YFSETQ. This CDR3 reads CASSLALRYSPLHF. DNA for the CDR3: TGCGCCAGCAGCTTGGCGTTGAGGTATTCACCCCTCCACTTT.

This chain connects TRBV7-9 to TRBJ2-7, with TRBD2 matching over 11 bases. The CDR3 length is 14 residues. CDR1 and CDR2 (germline): SEHNR, FQNEAQ (reference sequence). V lost 5 bases and J lost 3; bases outside the gene matches: 3. This chain's CDR3 is CASSPTSGVYEQYF. The CDR3 DNA reads as TGTGCCAGCAGCCCGACTAGCGGGGTCTACGAGCAGTACTTC.